This TCR beta chain was documented in a study of blood T cell repertoires in COVID-19. The wider study: Samples of COVID-19 (acute and convalescent) were obtained from the United States, Italy and Spain. PBMCs, B-cell-depleted T cells, or T cells provided the cDNA or gDNA that made up the material.

Seattle cases were enrolled at active infection and followed longitudinally. Per the study methods: It was from reference gene primer amplification that nucleated cell counts were estimated. The assay was immunoSEQ multiplex PCR, and TCRdb's table has in-frame clones only and misses some. The V and J calls and clone size are taken from that table; D and trimming were inferred from the DNA. Counted here are 360,000 or so clones, more than 70% occurring once; the ten biggest clones make up 3% to 4%. This CDR3 is built from 13 residues. The germline V and J ends were trimmed by 7 bases and 0 bases, with 7 bases remaining between them. The germline V gene encodes CDR1 MNHEY and CDR2 SVGAGI.

This receptor was identified in a woman aged 60-70 years with COVID-19, enrolled during active disease. This rearrangement joins TRBV6-5 to TRBJ1-3, with unresolved D. The sample was peripheral blood. This CDR3 reads CASNSGSGNTIYF. The CDR3 coding sequence is TGTGCCAGCAACTCCGGCTCTGGAAACACCATATATTTT.